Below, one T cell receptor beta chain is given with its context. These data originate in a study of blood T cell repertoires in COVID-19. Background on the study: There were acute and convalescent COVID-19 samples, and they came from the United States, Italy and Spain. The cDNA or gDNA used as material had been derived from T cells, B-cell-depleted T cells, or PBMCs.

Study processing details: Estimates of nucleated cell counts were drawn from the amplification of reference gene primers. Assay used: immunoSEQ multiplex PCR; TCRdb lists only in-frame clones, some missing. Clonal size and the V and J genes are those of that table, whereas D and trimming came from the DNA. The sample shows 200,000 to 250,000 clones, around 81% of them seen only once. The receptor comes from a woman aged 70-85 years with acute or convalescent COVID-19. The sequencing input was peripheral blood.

The CDR3 DNA sequence: TGTGCCAGCGGCCTAGCCCTAAGAACCAACACCGGGGAGCTGTTTTTT. This gives the protein CASGLALRTNTGELFF. J is TRBJ2-2 and V is TRBV21-1; the table names TRBD2, a call not compared with the DNA. TRBV21-1 is shown as a pseudogene. CDR3 length: 16 amino acids.